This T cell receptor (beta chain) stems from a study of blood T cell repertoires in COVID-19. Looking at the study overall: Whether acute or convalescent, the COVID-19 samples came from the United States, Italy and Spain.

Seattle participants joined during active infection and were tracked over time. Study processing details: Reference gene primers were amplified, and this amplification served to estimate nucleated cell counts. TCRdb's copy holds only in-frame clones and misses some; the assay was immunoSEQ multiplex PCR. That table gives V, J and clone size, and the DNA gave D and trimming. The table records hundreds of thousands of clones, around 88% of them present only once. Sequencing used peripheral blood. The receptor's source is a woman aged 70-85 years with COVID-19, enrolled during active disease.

CDR3 nucleotides: TGTGCCAGCAGTTTGGGCCTTGGACAGGGAGGCTACGAGCAGTACTTC. This translates into CASSLGLGQGGYEQYF. This chain connects TRBV28 to TRBJ2-7; TRBD1 matches at 8 bases. The CDR3 is 16 amino acids. In germline, CDR1 is MDHEN, CDR2 SYDVKM. After removal of 3 bases from V and 3 bases from J, the junction contained 10 bases not matched to a gene. Based on the CDR3 plus reference TRBV28 and TRBJ2-7, the full variable domain is DVKVTQSSRYLVKRTGEKVFLECVQDMDHENMFWYRQDPGLGLRLIYFSYDVKMKEKGDIPEGYSVSREKKERFSLILESASTNQTSMYLCASSLGLGQGGYEQYFGPGTRLTVT.